This TCR beta chain emerged from a study of T cells after yellow fever vaccination. MiXCR, applied by TCRdb to the 5' RACE reads, yields one record per CDR3 protein. The data contain about 96,000 distinct CDR3 sequences, under 9% of them singletons. CDR1 and CDR2 from the germline V gene are SGHAT and FQDESV (reference sequence). CDR3 length equals 18 residues. With 8 bases removed from V and 0 bases from J, the gap between germline ends came to 23 bases. The chain carries TRBV11-1 and TRBJ1-3; D is undetermined. The TCR originated in a man younger than 35 who received the YFV17D yellow fever vaccine. The starting material was CD8+ T cells not binding an NS4B(214-222) dextramer, sorted from PBMCs, obtained more than 14 days after the first yellow fever vaccination. The CDR3 loop is CASEGQEPLKSSGNTIYF. CDR3 DNA: TGTGCCAGCGAAGGCCAGGAGCCACTCAAGAGCTCTGGAAACACCATATATTTT.